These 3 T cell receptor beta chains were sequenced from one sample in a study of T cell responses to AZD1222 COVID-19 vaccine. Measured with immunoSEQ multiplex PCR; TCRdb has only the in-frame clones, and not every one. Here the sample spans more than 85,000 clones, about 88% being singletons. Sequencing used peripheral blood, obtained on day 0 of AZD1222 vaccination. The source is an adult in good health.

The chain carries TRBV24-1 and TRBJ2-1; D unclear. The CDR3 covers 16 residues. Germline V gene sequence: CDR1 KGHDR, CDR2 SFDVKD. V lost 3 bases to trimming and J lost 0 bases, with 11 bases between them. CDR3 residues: CATSDPSGNSYNEQFF. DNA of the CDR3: TGTGCCACCAGTGATCCCTCAGGAAACTCCTACAATGAGCAGTTCTTC.

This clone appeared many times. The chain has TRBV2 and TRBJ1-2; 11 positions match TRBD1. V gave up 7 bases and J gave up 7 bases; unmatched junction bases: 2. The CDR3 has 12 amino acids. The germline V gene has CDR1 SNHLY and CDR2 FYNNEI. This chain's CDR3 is CASIGTGGGYTF. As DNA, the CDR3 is TGTGCCAGCATCGGGACAGGGGGTGGCTACACCTTC. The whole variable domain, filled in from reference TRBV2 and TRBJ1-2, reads EPEVTQTPSHQVTQMGQEVILRCVPISNHLYFYWYRQILGQKVEFLVSFYNNEISEKSEIFDDQFSVERPDGSNFTLKIRSTKLEDSAMYFCASIGTGGGYTFGSGTRLTVV.

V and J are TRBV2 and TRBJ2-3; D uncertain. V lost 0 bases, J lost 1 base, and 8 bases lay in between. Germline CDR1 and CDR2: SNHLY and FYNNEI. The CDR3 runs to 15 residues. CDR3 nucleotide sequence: TGTGCCAGCAGTGAAGCTGGGGTTGGCACAGATACGCAGTATTTT. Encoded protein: CASSEAGVGTDTQYF.